This TCR beta chain was found in a study of T cell responses to AZD1222 COVID-19 vaccine. Using immunoSEQ multiplex PCR, the repertoire was profiled, and TCRdb retains in-frame clones only, with some absent. This sample has 200,000 or so clones, with approximately 93% found just once. Study-level points and caveats: Reports say nearly half of spike-specific TCRs go after unmutated variant regions.

This CDR3 has 16 amino acids. V was clipped by 5 bases and J by 0 bases; unmatched bases: 8. Germline lookup yields CDR1 SGHTA and CDR2 FQGNSA. About this clone: Its antigen is undetermined.

The rearrangement links TRBV7-2 to TRBJ1-1; 8 positions agree with TRBD1. This TCR was sampled from an adult who received the AZD1222 COVID-19 vaccine. The specimen comprised peripheral blood, sampled 28 days after the second AZD1222 dose. The CDR3 sequence: CASSPRTGRLNTEAFF. The CDR3 DNA reads TGTGCCAGCAGCCCGAGGACAGGGCGACTGAACACTGAAGCTTTCTTT.